A selection of T cell receptor beta chains follows, all from one sample in a study of T cells in Graves' hyperthyroidism and ophthalmopathy. MiXCR was run by TCRdb on the multiplex PCR reads, yielding one entry per CDR3 protein. The table shows a few hundred thousand distinct CDR3 sequences, with over 15% occurring only once. The sequencing input was blood. Receptors originate from a woman in her forties or fifties with Graves' hyperthyroidism. CDR3s include the opening cysteine and the closing phenylalanine or tryptophan. The D gene is left open where the match is weak. Rows give clone size only sometimes, using once, few, many, or a class for an expanded clone.

v_call: TRBV10-3
d_call: TRBD1
j_call: TRBJ1-6
clone_size: few
cdr3_length: 15
cdr3_nt: TGTGCCATCAGTTCCAGGACAGGGTATAATTCACCCCTCCACTTT
cdr3_aa: CAISSRTGYNSPLHF

v_call: TRBV29-1
d_call: -
j_call: TRBJ2-1
clone_size: few
cdr3_length: 12
cdr3_nt: TGCAGCGTTGAACCGGTCTACAATGAGCAGTTCTTC
cdr3_aa: CSVEPVYNEQFF

v_call: TRBV3-1
d_call: -
j_call: TRBJ2-3
clone_size: many
cdr3_length: 14
cdr3_nt: TGTGCCAGCAGCCAAGCGGTGGCAGCCGATACGCAGTATTTT
cdr3_aa: CASSQAVAADTQYF

v_call: TRBV5-1
d_call: TRBD2
j_call: TRBJ2-2
clone_size: many
cdr3_length: 17
cdr3_nt: TGCGCCAGCAGCCAAGGGACTAGCGGAAAGAACACCGGGGAGCTGTTTTTT
cdr3_aa: CASSQGTSGKNTGELFF

v_call: TRBV20-1
d_call: TRBD2
j_call: TRBJ2-1
clone_size: few
cdr3_length: 12
cdr3_nt: TGCAGGGGAGCTAGCGGGAATAATGAGCAGTTCTTC
cdr3_aa: CRGASGNNEQFF

v_call: TRBV6-1
d_call: TRBD1
j_call: TRBJ1-1
clone_size: many
cdr3_length: 15
cdr3_nt: TGTGCCAGCAGTCTAAGACAGGGGGTGAACACTGAAGCTTTCTTT
cdr3_aa: CASSLRQGVNTEAFF

v_call: TRBV28
d_call: -
j_call: TRBJ2-3
clone_size: -
cdr3_length: 12
cdr3_nt: TGTGCCAGCAGTTTCCAATTGGATACGCAGTATTTT
cdr3_aa: CASSFQLDTQYF

v_call: TRBV7-8
d_call: -
j_call: TRBJ1-5
clone_size: -
cdr3_length: 18
cdr3_nt: TGTGCCAGCAGCTTAGACAGGCCCGCTTCTTTTAGCAATCAGCCCCAGCATTTT
cdr3_aa: CASSLDRPASFSNQPQHF

v_call: TRBV2
d_call: -
j_call: TRBJ2-2
clone_size: -
cdr3_length: 13
cdr3_nt: TGTGCCAGCACTCGGGGTGGTGGCGGGGAGCTGTTTTTT
cdr3_aa: CASTRGGGGELFF

v_call: TRBV11-1
d_call: -
j_call: TRBJ1-2
clone_size: few
cdr3_length: 13
cdr3_nt: TGTGCCAGCAGCTTGCCGGAGTACTATGGCTACACCTTC
cdr3_aa: CASSLPEYYGYTF

v_call: TRBV7-9
d_call: TRBD1
j_call: TRBJ1-1
clone_size: few
cdr3_length: 15
cdr3_nt: TGTGCCAGCAGCGGACAGGGGGGGGATTACACTGAAGCTTTCTTT
cdr3_aa: CASSGQGGDYTEAFF

v_call: TRBV20-1
d_call: -
j_call: TRBJ2-5
clone_size: few
cdr3_length: 16
cdr3_nt: TGCAGTGCTAGAGATAGTAGCGCCGTACTCCAAGAGACCCAGTACTTC
cdr3_aa: CSARDSSAVLQETQYF

v_call: TRBV12-3/TRBV12-4
d_call: -
j_call: TRBJ1-3
clone_size: many
cdr3_length: 16
cdr3_nt: TGTGCCAGCAGAAAGACAGGATCACTCTCTGGAAACACCATATATTTT
cdr3_aa: CASRKTGSLSGNTIYF

v_call: TRBV12-5
d_call: -
j_call: TRBJ2-2
clone_size: -
cdr3_length: 13
cdr3_nt: TGTGCTAGTGGCCAAGGGGGCACCGGGGAGCTGTTTTTT
cdr3_aa: CASGQGGTGELFF

v_call: TRBV12-3/TRBV12-4
d_call: TRBD1
j_call: TRBJ1-2
clone_size: many
cdr3_length: 16
cdr3_nt: TGTGCCAGCAGTTTTCAGGGGGCCATTACGGGCTATGGCTACACCTTC
cdr3_aa: CASSFQGAITGYGYTF

v_call: TRBV20-1
d_call: -
j_call: TRBJ2-7
clone_size: many
cdr3_length: 14
cdr3_nt: TGCAGTGCTGGAGATGAGGGGAGCTCCTACGAGCAGTACTTC
cdr3_aa: CSAGDEGSSYEQYF

v_call: TRBV6-5
d_call: -
j_call: TRBJ1-2
clone_size: -
cdr3_length: 14
cdr3_nt: TGTGCCAGCAGTTACAATAGCAGGGACCAAGGCTACACCTTC
cdr3_aa: CASSYNSRDQGYTF